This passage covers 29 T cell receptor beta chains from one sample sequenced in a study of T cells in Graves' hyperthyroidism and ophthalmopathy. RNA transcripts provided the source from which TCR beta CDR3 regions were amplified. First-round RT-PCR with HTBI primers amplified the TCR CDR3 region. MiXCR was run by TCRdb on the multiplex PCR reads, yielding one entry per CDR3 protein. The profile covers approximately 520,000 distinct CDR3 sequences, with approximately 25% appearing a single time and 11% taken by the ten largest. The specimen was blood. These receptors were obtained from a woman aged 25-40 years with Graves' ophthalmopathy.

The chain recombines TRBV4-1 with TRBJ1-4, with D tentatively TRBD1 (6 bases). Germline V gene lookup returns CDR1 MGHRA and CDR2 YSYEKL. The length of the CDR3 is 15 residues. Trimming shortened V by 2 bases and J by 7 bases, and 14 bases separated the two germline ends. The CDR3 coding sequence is TGCGCCAGCAGCCAATTGGGGCAGGGGAGTGAAAAACTGTTTTTT. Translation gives CASSQLGQGSEKLFF.

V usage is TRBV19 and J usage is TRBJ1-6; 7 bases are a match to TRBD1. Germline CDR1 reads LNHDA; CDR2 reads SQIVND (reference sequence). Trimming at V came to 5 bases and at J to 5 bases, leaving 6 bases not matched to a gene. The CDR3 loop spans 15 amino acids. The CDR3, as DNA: TGTGCCAGTAGTCCCACAGGGGTGAATAATTCACCCCTCCACTTT. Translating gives CASSPTGVNNSPLHF.

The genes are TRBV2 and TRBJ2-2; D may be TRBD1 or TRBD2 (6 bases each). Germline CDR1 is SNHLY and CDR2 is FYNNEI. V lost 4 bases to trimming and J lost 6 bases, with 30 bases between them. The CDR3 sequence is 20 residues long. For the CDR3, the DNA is TGTGCCAGCAGTGGGCAATGGGGGGCAGGAGAAAAGTGGGTTGCCGGGGAGCTGTTTTTT. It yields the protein CASSGQWGAGEKWVAGELFF.

CDR3 loop: CASSSDSFSYEQYF. The CDR3 nucleotides are TGTGCCAGCAGTTCCGACAGTTTCTCCTACGAGCAGTACTTC. The chain joins TRBV6-5 to TRBJ2-7; TRBD1 might be the D (5 bases). The CDR3 runs 14 residues. The V gene lost 4 bases and the J gene lost 0 bases, with 10 bases spanning the gap. Per the germline V gene, CDR1 is MNHEY and CDR2 is SVGAGI.

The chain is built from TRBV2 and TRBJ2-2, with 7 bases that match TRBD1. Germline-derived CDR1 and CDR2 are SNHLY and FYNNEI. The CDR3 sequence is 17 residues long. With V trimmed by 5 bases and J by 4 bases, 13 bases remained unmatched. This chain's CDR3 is CASSRRGPVSSTGELFF. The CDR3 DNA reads TGTGCCAGCAGTCGAAGGGGGCCGGTCAGTAGCACCGGGGAGCTGTTTTTT.

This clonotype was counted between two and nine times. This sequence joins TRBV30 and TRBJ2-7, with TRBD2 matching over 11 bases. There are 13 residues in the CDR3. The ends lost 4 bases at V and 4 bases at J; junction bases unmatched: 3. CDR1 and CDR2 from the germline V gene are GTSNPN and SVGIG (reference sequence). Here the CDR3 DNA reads TGTGCCTGGACTAGCGGGAGGTATTACGAGCAGTACTTC. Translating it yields CAWTSGRYYEQYF.

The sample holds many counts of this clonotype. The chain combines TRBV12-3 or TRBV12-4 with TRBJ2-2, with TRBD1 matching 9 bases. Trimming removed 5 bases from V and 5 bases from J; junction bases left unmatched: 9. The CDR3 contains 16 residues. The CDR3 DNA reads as TGTGCCAGCAGTACAGGACAGGGGCTACCAACCGGGGAGCTGTTTTTT. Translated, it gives CASSTGQGLPTGELFF.

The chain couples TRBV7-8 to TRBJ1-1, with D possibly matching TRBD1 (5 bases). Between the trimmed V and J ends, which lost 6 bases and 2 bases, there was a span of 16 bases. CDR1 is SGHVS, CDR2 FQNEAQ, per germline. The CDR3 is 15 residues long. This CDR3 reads CASRSNSGGNTEAFF. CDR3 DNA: TGTGCCAGCAGATCGAACAGCGGGGGAAACACTGAAGCTTTCTTT.

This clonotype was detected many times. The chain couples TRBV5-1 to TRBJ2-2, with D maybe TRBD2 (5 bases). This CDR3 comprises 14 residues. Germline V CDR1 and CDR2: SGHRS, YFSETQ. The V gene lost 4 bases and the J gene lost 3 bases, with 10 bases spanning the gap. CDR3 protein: CASSSGPDTGELFF. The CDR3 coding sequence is TGCGCCAGCAGCAGCGGACCAGACACCGGGGAGCTGTTTTTT.

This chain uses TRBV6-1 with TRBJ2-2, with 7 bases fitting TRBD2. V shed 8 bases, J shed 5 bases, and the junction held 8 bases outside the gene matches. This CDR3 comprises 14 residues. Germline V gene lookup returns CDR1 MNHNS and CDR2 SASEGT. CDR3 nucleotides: TGTGCCAGCCGAGAGCGGGGCGCGACCGGGGAGCTGTTTTTT. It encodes CASRERGATGELFF.

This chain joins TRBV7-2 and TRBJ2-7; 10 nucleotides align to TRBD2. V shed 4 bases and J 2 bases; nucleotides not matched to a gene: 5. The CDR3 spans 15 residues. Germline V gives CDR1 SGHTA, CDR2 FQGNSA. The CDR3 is CASSSSGGGPYEQYF. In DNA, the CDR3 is TGTGCCAGCAGCTCTAGCGGGGGAGGCCCCTACGAGCAGTACTTC.

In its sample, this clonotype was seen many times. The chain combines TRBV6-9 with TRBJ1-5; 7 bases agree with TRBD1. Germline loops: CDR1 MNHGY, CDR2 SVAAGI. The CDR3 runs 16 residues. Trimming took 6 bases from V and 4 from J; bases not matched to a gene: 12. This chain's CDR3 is CASRQARQGWNQPQHF. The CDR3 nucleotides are TGTGCCAGCAGGCAGGCGCGACAGGGCTGGAATCAGCCCCAGCATTTT.

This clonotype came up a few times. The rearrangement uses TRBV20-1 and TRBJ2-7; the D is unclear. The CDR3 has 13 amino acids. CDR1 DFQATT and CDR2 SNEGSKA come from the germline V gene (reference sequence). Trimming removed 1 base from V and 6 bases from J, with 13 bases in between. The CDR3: CSARGWLVGEQYF. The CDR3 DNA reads TGCAGTGCTAGAGGATGGCTAGTGGGCGAGCAGTACTTC.

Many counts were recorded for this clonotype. CDR3: CSARGGSVQPQHF. The DNA for the CDR3 is TGCAGTGCTAGGGGTGGGAGTGTGCAGCCCCAGCATTTT. The V gene is TRBV20-1, the J gene TRBJ1-5; D not resolved. V was clipped by 3 bases and J by 7 bases, with 13 bases between them. The CDR3 spans 13 residues. CDR1 is DFQATT, CDR2 SNEGSKA, per germline (reference sequence).

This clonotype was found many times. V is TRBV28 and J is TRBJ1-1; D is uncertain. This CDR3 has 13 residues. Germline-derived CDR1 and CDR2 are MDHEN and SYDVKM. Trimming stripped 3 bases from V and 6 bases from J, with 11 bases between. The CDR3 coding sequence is TGTGCCAGCAGTTTGAACCCGAGCCCTGAAGCTTTCTTT. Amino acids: CASSLNPSPEAFF. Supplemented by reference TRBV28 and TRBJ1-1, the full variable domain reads DVKVTQSSRYLVKRTGEKVFLECVQDMDHENMFWYRQDPGLGLRLIYFSYDVKMKEKGDIPEGYSVSREKKERFSLILESASTNQTSMYLCASSLNPSPEAFFGQGTRLTVV.

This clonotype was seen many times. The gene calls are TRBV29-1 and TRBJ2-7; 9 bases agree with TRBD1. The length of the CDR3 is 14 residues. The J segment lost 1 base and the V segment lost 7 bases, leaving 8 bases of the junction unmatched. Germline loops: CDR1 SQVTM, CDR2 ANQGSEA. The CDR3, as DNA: TGCAGCGAAGGACAGGGGTCCTTTTCCTACGAGCAGTACTTC. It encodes CSEGQGSFSYEQYF.

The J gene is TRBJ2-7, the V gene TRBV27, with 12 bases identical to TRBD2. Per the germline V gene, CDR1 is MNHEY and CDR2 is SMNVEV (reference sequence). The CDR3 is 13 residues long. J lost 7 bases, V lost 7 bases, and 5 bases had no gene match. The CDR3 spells CASIGLAGIEQYF. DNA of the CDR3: TGTGCCAGCATTGGACTAGCGGGGATTGAGCAGTACTTC.

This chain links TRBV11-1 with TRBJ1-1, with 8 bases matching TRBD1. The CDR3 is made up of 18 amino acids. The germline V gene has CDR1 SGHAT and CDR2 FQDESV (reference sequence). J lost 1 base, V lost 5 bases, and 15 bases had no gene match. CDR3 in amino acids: CASSLMLGQGARNTEAFF. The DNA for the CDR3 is TGTGCCAGCAGCCTAATGCTCGGTCAGGGGGCGAGGAACACTGAAGCTTTCTTT.

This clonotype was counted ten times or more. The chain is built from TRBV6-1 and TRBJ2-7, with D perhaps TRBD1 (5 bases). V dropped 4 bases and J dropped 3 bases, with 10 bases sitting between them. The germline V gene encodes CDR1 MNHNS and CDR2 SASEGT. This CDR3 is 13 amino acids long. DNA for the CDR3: TGTGCCAGCAGTGGACAGTTCATCTACGAGCAGTACTTC. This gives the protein CASSGQFIYEQYF.

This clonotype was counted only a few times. DNA for the CDR3: TGTGCCAGCAGTCCCGGACAGTTTCACGAGCAGTACTTC. This encodes CASSPGQFHEQYF. This sequence joins TRBV28 and TRBJ2-7; tentatively, D is TRBD1 (6 bases). Trimming cost V 5 bases and J 5 bases, with 13 bases left between them. Germline CDR1 is MDHEN and CDR2 is SYDVKM. This CDR3 contains 13 residues.

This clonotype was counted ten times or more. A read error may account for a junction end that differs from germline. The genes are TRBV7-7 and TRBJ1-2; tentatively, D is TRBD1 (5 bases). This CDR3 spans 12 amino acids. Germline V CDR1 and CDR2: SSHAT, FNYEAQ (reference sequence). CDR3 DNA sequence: TGTGCTAGCACGGGAGGGACCTATGGCTACACCTTC. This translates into CASTGGTYGYTF.

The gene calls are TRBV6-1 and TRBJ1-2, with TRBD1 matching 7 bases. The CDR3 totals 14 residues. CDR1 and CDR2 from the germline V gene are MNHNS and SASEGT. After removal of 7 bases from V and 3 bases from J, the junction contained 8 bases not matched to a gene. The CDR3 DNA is TGTGCCAGCACAAGGGACAGAGAATACTATGGCTACACCTTC. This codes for CASTRDREYYGYTF.

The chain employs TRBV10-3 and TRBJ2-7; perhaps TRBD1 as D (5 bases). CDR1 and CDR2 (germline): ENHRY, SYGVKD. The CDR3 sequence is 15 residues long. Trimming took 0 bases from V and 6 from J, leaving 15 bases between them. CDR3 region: CAISESTAPMGEQYF. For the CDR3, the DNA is TGTGCCATCAGTGAGTCGACAGCCCCCATGGGCGAGCAGTACTTC.

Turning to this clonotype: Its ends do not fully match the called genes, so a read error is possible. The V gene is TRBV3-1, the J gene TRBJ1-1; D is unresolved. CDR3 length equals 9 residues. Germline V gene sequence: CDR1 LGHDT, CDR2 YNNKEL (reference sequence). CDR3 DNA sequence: TGTGCCAGCAGCCCAATTCCCCAATTT. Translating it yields CASSPIPQF.

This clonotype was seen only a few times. The CDR3, as DNA: TGTGCCAGCAGCTTCTCTCCACAGACAGGACACTACGAGCAGTACTTC. Protein sequence: CASSFSPQTGHYEQYF. J is TRBJ2-7 and V is TRBV11-2; weak D call: TRBD1 (6 bases). The CDR3 loop spans 16 amino acids. The V and J ends lost 3 bases and 3 bases respectively, with 18 bases between them. The germline V gene encodes CDR1 SGHAT and CDR2 FQNNGV.

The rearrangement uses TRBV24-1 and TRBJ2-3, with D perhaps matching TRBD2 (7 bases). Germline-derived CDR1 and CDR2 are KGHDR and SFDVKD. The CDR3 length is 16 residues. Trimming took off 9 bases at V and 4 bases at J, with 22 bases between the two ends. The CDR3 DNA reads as TGTGCCACCCAACCTGGGGGGCGGGGAGGGGCAGATACGCAGTATTTT. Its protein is CATQPGGRGGADTQYF.

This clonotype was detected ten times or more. CDR3 nucleotide sequence: TGTGCCAGCAGCGTAGGTGCAGCGAACACCGGGGAGCTGTTTTTT. It specifies CASSVGAANTGELFF. V usage is TRBV9 and J usage is TRBJ2-2; no clear D. Germline V lookup: CDR1 SGDLS, CDR2 YYNGEE. Trimming took 0 bases from V and 0 from J, leaving 6 bases between them. There are 15 residues in the CDR3.

CDR3 protein: CASSLEGGTSGYQETQYF. CDR3 nucleotide sequence: TGTGCCAGCAGCTTAGAAGGAGGGACTAGCGGGTACCAAGAGACCCAGTACTTC. The V call is TRBV11-2, the J call TRBJ2-5, with 12 bases lining up with TRBD2. V shed 0 bases and J 0 bases; nucleotides not matched to a gene: 5. There are 18 residues in the CDR3. Germline values: CDR1 SGHAT, CDR2 FQNNGV.

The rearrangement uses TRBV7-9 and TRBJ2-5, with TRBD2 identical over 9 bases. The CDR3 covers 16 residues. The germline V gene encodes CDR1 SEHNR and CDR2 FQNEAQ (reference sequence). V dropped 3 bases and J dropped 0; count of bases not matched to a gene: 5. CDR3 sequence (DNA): TGTGCCAGCAGCTTGTGGCTAGCGGGGTACCAAGAGACCCAGTACTTC. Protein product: CASSLWLAGYQETQYF. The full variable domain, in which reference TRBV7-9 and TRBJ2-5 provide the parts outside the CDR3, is DTGVSQNPRHKITKRGQNVTFRCDPISEHNRLYWYRQTLGQGPEFLTYFQNEAQLEKSRLLSDRFSAERPKGSFSTLEIQRTEQGDSAMYLCASSLWLAGYQETQYFGPGTRLLVL.